The subject of this entry is one T cell receptor (beta chain). Its target is not known. Study-wide points: Tumor-infiltrating Treg TCR alpha and beta sequences overlapped most with tumor naive CD4+ T cells, then blood naive.

This CDR3 region has 13 residues. Semi-nested PCR with Nested Universal Primer A followed constant-region reverse priming of full-length variable regions. TCRdb used MiXCR to reprocess the 5' RACE reads, holding one entry per CDR3 protein. The sample contains some 60,000 distinct CDR3 sequences, 25% to 35% of which appear only once. Naive CD4+ T cells were purified with Tregs depleted by CD25. The TCR comes from a female donor with breast cancer. J is TRBJ1-5 and V is TRBV21-1. TRBV21-1 is a pseudogene locus. Sequencing was done on a sample of tumor-infiltrating naive CD4+ T cells sorted from the breast tumor. Subset specified: naive CD4+ T cells, CD4+CD45RA+CD25-. The CDR3 here is CASSKASNQPQHF. The DNA of the CDR3 is TGTGCCAGCAGCAAAGCAAGCAATCAGCCCCAGCATTTT.